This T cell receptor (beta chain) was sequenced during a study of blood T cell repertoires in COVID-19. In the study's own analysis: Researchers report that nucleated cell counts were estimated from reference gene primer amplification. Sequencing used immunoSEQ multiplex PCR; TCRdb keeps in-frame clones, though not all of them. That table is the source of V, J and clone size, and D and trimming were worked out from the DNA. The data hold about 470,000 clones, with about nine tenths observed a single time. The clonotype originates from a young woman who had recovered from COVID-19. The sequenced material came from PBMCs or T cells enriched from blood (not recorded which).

The CDR3 here is CASSPAQIYEQYF. The CDR3 bases are TGTGCCAGCTCGCCAGCACAGATTTACGAGCAGTACTTC. The V gene is TRBV18, the J gene TRBJ2-7; no definite D call. CDR3 length: 13 residues. Germline values: CDR1 KGHSH, CDR2 LQKENI. With 6 bases removed from V and 4 bases from J, the gap between germline ends came to 13 bases.